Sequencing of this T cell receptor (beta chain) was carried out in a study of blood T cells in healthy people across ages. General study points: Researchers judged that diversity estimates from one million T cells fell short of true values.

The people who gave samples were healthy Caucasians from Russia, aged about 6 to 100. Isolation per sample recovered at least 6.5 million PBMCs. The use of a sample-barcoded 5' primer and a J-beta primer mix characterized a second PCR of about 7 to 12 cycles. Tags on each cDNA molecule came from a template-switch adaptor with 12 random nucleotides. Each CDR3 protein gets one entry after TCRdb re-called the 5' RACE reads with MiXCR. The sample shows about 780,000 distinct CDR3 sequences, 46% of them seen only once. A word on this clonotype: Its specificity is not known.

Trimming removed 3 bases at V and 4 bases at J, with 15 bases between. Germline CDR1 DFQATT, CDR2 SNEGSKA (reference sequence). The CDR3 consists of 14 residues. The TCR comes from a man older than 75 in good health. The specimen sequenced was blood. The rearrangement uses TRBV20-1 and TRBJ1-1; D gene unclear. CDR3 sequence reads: CSASVSGLRTEAFF. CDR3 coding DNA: TGCAGTGCTAGTGTTAGTGGCCTTCGCACTGAAGCTTTCTTT.